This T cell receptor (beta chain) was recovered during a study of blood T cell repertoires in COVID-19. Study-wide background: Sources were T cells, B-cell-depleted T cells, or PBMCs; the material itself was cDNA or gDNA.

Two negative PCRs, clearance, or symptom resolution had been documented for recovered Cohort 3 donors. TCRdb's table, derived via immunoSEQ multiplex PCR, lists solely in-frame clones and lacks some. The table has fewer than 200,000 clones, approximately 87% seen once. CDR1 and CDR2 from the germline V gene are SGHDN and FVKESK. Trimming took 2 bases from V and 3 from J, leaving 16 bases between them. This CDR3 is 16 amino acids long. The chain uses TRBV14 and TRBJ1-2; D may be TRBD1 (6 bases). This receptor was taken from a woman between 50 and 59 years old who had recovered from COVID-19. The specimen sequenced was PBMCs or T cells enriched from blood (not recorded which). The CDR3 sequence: CASSQYQSGGDYGYTF. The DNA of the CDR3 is TGTGCCAGCAGCCAATACCAAAGCGGGGGCGACTATGGCTACACCTTC.